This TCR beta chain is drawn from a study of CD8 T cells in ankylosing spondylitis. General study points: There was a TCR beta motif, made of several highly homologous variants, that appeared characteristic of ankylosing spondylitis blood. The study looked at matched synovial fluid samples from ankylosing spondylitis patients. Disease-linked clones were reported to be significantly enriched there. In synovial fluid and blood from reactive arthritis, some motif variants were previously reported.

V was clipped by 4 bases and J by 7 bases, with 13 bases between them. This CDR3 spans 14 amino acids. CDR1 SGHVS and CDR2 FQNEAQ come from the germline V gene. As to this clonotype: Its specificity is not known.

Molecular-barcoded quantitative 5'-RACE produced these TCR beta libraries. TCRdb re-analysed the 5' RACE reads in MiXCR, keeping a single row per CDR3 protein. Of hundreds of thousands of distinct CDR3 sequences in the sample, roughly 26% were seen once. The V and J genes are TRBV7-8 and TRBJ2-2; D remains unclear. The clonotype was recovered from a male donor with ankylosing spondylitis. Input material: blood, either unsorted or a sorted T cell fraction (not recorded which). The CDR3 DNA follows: TGTGCCAGCAGCTCACCCCTAACGGGCGGGGAGCTGTTTTTT. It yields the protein CASSSPLTGGELFF.